This T cell receptor beta chain was profiled in a study of PD-1 blockade in classical Hodgkin lymphoma (dated by TCRdb to 2018 to 2020). Describing the broader study: Nivolumab dosing was 3 mg/kg intravenously every 2 weeks, continuing until either disease progression or unacceptable toxicity. To define a peripheral blood immune signature of response to PD-1 blockade in classical Hodgkin lymphoma, the study combined TCR beta sequencing with CyTOF.

CDR1 SQVTM and CDR2 ANQGSEA are derived from the germline V gene. The CDR3 starts with the cysteine, ends with the phenylalanine, and has 16 residues. The CDR3 DNA has 48 bases and is translated from base 1. The V end loses 6 bases and the J end loses 0 bases, and a stretch of 21 bases separates them. This clone occurred once. Its antigen specificity is not known. No per-base quality is available; no much larger clone lies one base away. Overall results and qualifications from the work: The study covered only a single clinical trial cohort, and the causes of the repertoire differences, possibly disease activity or prior therapy, were still not defined. Lower diversity was seen in patients whose nivolumab began less than 1 year after ASCT, and these patients were left out of later analyses so that immune reconstitution would not confound the results. CD4+ but not CD8+ TCR diversity rose significantly by C4D1 (p=0.0027 vs p=0.16), most apparent in complete responders (p=0.02). Baseline TCR diversity was reported to be lower in newly diagnosed patients than in healthy donors and to be lower still in relapsed/refractory patients. Baseline diversity similar to that of newly diagnosed patients was observed in trial patients achieving complete response, whereas significantly lower diversity was observed in partial responders and progressors.

Genomic DNA was isolated using the Qiagen DNeasy kit from unsorted PBMCs as well as from negatively selected CD4+ and CD8+ fractions. TCR beta CDR3 regions were amplified by immunoSEQ multiplex PCR using primers annealing to V and J segments. A synthetic immune receptor repertoire was used to minimize amplification bias, and any residual bias was removed computationally once sequencing was done. The original pipeline was this. Custom Python scripts were used to quantify repertoire diversity as the Shannon entropy index. Unsorted, CD4+ and CD8+ repertoires were analyzed separately, except for combined analyses in which CD4+ and CD8+ sequences were merged in silico. A clone was considered expanded if an increase in frequency of at least 2-fold after treatment relative to C1D1 was found, and a pseudocount of 0.5 was applied to clones undetected at baseline. Singleton clones were defined as clones with 0 or 1 copy at C1D1, and non-singleton clones were defined as clones with 2 or more copies. Clones expanded in unsorted samples were annotated as CD4+, CD8+ or unknown by matching protein sequences in sorted samples from the same patient. Wilcoxon tests on paired samples were used to test diversity changes from C1D1 to C4D1. Here the immuneACCESS table is served through TCRdb, limited to in-frame sequences with V and J called. Missing clones are a known gap in these copies; in checked studies unresolved V genes cover under half, and the rest lacks a known reason. V and J calls and clone size come straight from that table; D and trimming were deduced from the DNA. This sample has about 84,000 clones in its table, and roughly 89% of those were observed once. Around 20% of the sample comes from the top ten.

The time point label for this specimen denotes: cycle 1 day 1 (C1D1), immediately before nivolumab initiation. All trial patients had relapsed after autologous stem cell transplantation, with cohorts A, B and C differing in prior brentuximab vedotin exposure. The trial cohort comprised some 60 patients with relapsed/refractory classical Hodgkin lymphoma whose best overall responses were complete response, partial response or progressive disease. Single-agent nivolumab was administered to trial patients in the multi-cohort phase II CheckMate 205 trial. An independent review committee assessed best overall response by applying the 2007 International Working Group response criteria. Trial PBMCs were collected immediately before nivolumab initiation (C1D1) and during therapy at cycle 2 day 1 and cycle 4 day 1. Peripheral blood was collected in 8 mL Vacutainer Cell Preparation Tubes, from which PBMCs were isolated by centrifugation and then cryopreserved.

The sequence links TRBV29-1 to TRBJ2-7; the D segment could be TRBD1, given 6 matching bases. This TCR was recovered from a human donor with classical Hodgkin lymphoma. Sequencing used peripheral blood mononuclear cells (PBMCs), obtained at baseline. This receptor carries the CDR3 CSVVFPDRSSSYEQYF. At the DNA level, the sequence is TGCAGCGTAGTCTTCCCTGACAGGTCCAGCTCCTACGAGCAGTACTTC.